A selection of T cell receptor beta chains follows, all from one sample in a study of blood T cell repertoires in COVID-19. Sequenced by immunoSEQ multiplex PCR; TCRdb stores in-frame clones only, minus some. The repertoire holds hundreds of thousands of clones, with about nine tenths as singletons. Sequenced input: PBMCs or T cells enriched from blood (not recorded which). The receptor set was obtained from a woman under 30 who had recovered from COVID-19. CDR3s leave out the opening cysteine and the closing phenylalanine or tryptophan. Fields, in order: CDR3 protein, J gene, V gene.

cdr3_aa: ASRTPGSEQY; j_call: TRBJ2-7; v_call: TRBV27
cdr3_aa: ASSPGAARDYGYT; j_call: TRBJ1-2; v_call: TRBV2
cdr3_aa: ASSLVAGVETQY; j_call: TRBJ2-5; v_call: TRBV5-6
cdr3_aa: ASSIGQGGYEQY; j_call: TRBJ2-7; v_call: TRBV27
cdr3_aa: ASRTGGPNPNYGYT; j_call: TRBJ1-2; v_call: TRBV19
cdr3_aa: AIRGGLAGNEQF; j_call: TRBJ2-1; v_call: TRBV10-3
cdr3_aa: ASSQSGTGNTDTQY; j_call: TRBJ2-3; v_call: TRBV4-1
cdr3_aa: ASSLTSGTGELF; j_call: TRBJ2-2; v_call: TRBV18
cdr3_aa: ASSQVTQVAGYT; j_call: TRBJ1-2; v_call: TRBV4-2
cdr3_aa: ASSSRTGTEQY; j_call: TRBJ2-7; v_call: TRBV27
cdr3_aa: ASSLQQGAYNEQF; j_call: TRBJ2-1; v_call: TRBV4-1
cdr3_aa: ASSEVPQGINEKLF; j_call: TRBJ1-4; v_call: TRBV2
cdr3_aa: ASSLAGGETQY; j_call: TRBJ2-5; v_call: TRBV7-2
cdr3_aa: ASRRLRGSETQY; j_call: TRBJ2-5; v_call: TRBV6-5
cdr3_aa: ASSVVSGWNTEAF; j_call: TRBJ1-1; v_call: TRBV9
cdr3_aa: ASSPGQGASEQF; j_call: TRBJ2-1; v_call: TRBV27
cdr3_aa: ASSLTGTGGLEQY; j_call: TRBJ2-7; v_call: TRBV6-2/TRBV6-3
cdr3_aa: ASSIGTATYEQY; j_call: TRBJ2-7; v_call: TRBV19
cdr3_aa: ASSSRQGAFGANVLT; j_call: TRBJ2-6; v_call: TRBV28
cdr3_aa: ASSQSGMAGYT; j_call: TRBJ1-2; v_call: TRBV7-9
cdr3_aa: ASSPTRQPINYGYT; j_call: TRBJ1-2; v_call: TRBV18
cdr3_aa: ASSRGGSNSNQPQH; j_call: TRBJ1-5; v_call: TRBV5-5
cdr3_aa: ASSYSRGTGLF; j_call: TRBJ1-1; v_call: TRBV6-5
cdr3_aa: ASSRGPRQPQH; j_call: TRBJ1-5; v_call: TRBV19
cdr3_aa: ASSLLKRTEAF; j_call: TRBJ1-1; v_call: TRBV27
cdr3_aa: ASTSGWEQF; j_call: TRBJ2-1; v_call: TRBV7-9
cdr3_aa: SASLTGAWETQY; j_call: TRBJ2-5; v_call: TRBV29-1
cdr3_aa: ASSVDPGEEQY; j_call: TRBJ2-7; v_call: TRBV9
cdr3_aa: ASSTLTRNSNQPQH; j_call: TRBJ1-5; v_call: TRBV7-8
cdr3_aa: ASSPDSRVVAF; j_call: TRBJ1-1; v_call: TRBV3-1/TRBV3-2
cdr3_aa: ASSYARGTEQF; j_call: TRBJ2-1; v_call: TRBV14
cdr3_aa: ASSPPNSGGPYEQF; j_call: TRBJ2-1; v_call: TRBV18
cdr3_aa: ATSRAIGDSYGYT; j_call: TRBJ1-2; v_call: TRBV15
cdr3_aa: ASKPGQPNEKLF; j_call: TRBJ1-4; v_call: TRBV2
cdr3_aa: ASSLPDTLRNQPQH; j_call: TRBJ1-5; v_call: TRBV2
cdr3_aa: ASSYPIYEQY; j_call: TRBJ2-7; v_call: TRBV6-2/TRBV6-3
cdr3_aa: ASSERIDSFQDTQY; j_call: TRBJ2-3; v_call: TRBV14
cdr3_aa: ASSQGDSRYGYT; j_call: TRBJ1-2; v_call: TRBV4-1
cdr3_aa: ASSPTGGYSGNTIY; j_call: TRBJ1-3; v_call: TRBV18
cdr3_aa: ASSQSHSFRGTGNTIY; j_call: TRBJ1-3; v_call: TRBV3-1/TRBV3-2
cdr3_aa: ASSVTSGVYNEQF; j_call: TRBJ2-1; v_call: TRBV9